The text below deals with one T cell receptor beta chain. Antigen unknown. These data belong to a study of cytomegalovirus exposure and HLA in healthy donors. Across the whole study: The roughly 100 million unique TCR beta sequences, from some 170 million T cells, were found by an earlier analysis. Counted in an early data release were about 85 million unique TCRs from HLA-typed donors.

V lost 6 bases, J lost 5 bases, and 4 bases stayed unmatched. Looked up from germline, CDR1 is SGHAT and CDR2 is FQNNGV. There are 13 residues in the CDR3. The primer mix had 60 Vbeta and 13 Jbeta primers. Measured with immunoSEQ multiplex PCR; TCRdb has only the in-frame clones, and not every one. The top ten hold 3.5% to 4.5% of the sample, which has about 300,000 clones, roughly 90% seen once. Study findings and constraints: Rare sequences made up most TCRs, while some public TCRs were found in many donors. A few V segments could not be told apart, such as TRBV6-2 and TRBV6-3, and were left out.

The receptor was isolated from a man aged 35 to 55 in good health and CMV-seropositive. Sequenced sample: PBMCs. This chain links TRBV11-2 with TRBJ2-1; 7 bases agree with TRBD2. The CDR3 spells CASRLGLHNEQFF. CDR3 DNA: TGTGCCAGCAGACTGGGACTACACAATGAGCAGTTCTTC.